This T cell receptor beta chain was retrieved from a study of CD8+ T cells in alopecia areata. This clone occurred a few times. Extracted RNA was reverse transcribed into cDNA, the sequencing template. TCRdb's copy holds only in-frame clones and misses some; the assay was immunoSEQ multiplex PCR. Altogether about 120,000 clones are present, roughly two fifths being singletons, with the ten largest covering over 3%. Lesional scalp tissue (obtained by punch biopsy) and peripheral blood were collected from alopecia areata patients. The germline CDR1 and CDR2 sequences are SGHTA and FQGTGA. The V and J ends lost 5 bases and 4 bases respectively, with 16 bases between them. The CDR3 length is 15 residues.

V is TRBV7-3 and J is TRBJ2-3, with D tentatively TRBD2 (6 bases). Sample: CD4+ T cells sorted from blood. This clonotype was obtained from a human donor with alopecia areata. The DNA of the CDR3 is TGTGCCAGCAGCGGGGACTCCAATCGGCCAGATACGCAGTATTTT. Its translation is CASSGDSNRPDTQYF.